These 25 T cell receptor beta chains share one sample of origin, sequenced in a study of Graves' ophthalmopathy and Graves' hyperthyroidism. Amplification targeted the TCR beta CDR3 regions, with RNA transcripts as the source material. An initial RT-PCR round employing HTBI primers preceded a second-round multiplex PCR. From the multiplex PCR reads, TCRdb called clonotypes with MiXCR, one entry per CDR3 protein. The table has 500,000 to 700,000 distinct CDR3 sequences, over 20% seen once. Sequencing input: peripheral blood. The source of these receptors is a woman aged 18 to 35 with stable Graves' hyperthyroidism. Some clones in this sample may be carry-over from other donors' samples.

This clonotype was observed many times. The chain has TRBV7-9 and TRBJ2-5, with 7 bases fitting TRBD1. J lost 5 bases, V lost 5 bases, and 8 bases had no gene match. The CDR3 totals 14 residues. Germline values: CDR1 SEHNR, CDR2 FQNEAQ (reference sequence). The CDR3 protein is CASSRPGQAETQYF. The CDR3 DNA reads as TGTGCCAGCAGCCGACCTGGACAGGCGGAGACCCAGTACTTC.

This clonotype was seen at least ten times. The chain employs TRBV6-1 and TRBJ2-2; D unclear. V was cut by 6 bases and J by 2 bases, with 13 bases left in between. In germline, CDR1 is MNHNS, CDR2 SASEGT. The CDR3 extends over 15 amino acids. The CDR3 region has the DNA TGTGCCAGCAGCCCCAGAGGTAGTAACACCGGGGAGCTGTTTTTT. This encodes CASSPRGSNTGELFF.

This rearrangement joins TRBV6-1 to TRBJ2-5; 7 positions match TRBD2. J lost 3 bases, V lost 8 bases, and 3 bases had no gene match. This CDR3 contains 12 residues. CDR1 and CDR2 from the germline V gene are MNHNS and SASEGT. The CDR3 bases are TGTGCCAGCCGGCTAGCGGAAGAGACCCAGTACTTC. Translation: CASRLAEETQYF.

The rearrangement uses TRBV11-2 and TRBJ1-2, with 9 bases identical to TRBD1. Germline CDR1 SGHAT, CDR2 FQNNGV. This CDR3 is 19 amino acids long. V gave up 4 bases and J gave up 0 bases; unmatched junction bases: 15. The DNA of the CDR3 is TGTGCCAGCAGCTGGCCTACCGGGACAGGGAACTCCCCTAACTATGGCTACACCTTC. Its protein is CASSWPTGTGNSPNYGYTF.

The V call is TRBV4-1, the J call TRBJ2-2; D is unresolved. The CDR3 has 14 amino acids. Trimming shortened V by 0 bases and J by 6 bases, and 8 bases separated the two germline ends. Germline loops: CDR1 MGHRA, CDR2 YSYEKL. CDR3: CASSQEEFAGELFF. The DNA for the CDR3 is TGCGCCAGCAGCCAAGAGGAATTCGCCGGGGAGCTGTTTTTT.

This clonotype was seen many times. As DNA, the CDR3 is TGTGCCAGCAGTTACGTCAGAAATCAGCCCCAGCATTTT. It specifies CASSYVRNQPQHF. The chain couples TRBV6-5 to TRBJ1-5; D unresolved. Germline assignment: CDR1 MNHEY and CDR2 SVGAGI. The CDR3 has 13 amino acids. Trimming took off 2 bases at V and 4 bases at J, with 6 bases between the two ends.

At least ten counts were recorded for this clonotype. The gene calls are TRBV6-5 and TRBJ2-7; 11 bases agree with TRBD1. This CDR3 is 14 amino acids long. J was trimmed by 4 bases and V by 8 bases; bases with no gene match: 7. The germline V gene has CDR1 MNHEY and CDR2 SVGAGI. In nucleotides, the CDR3 is TGTGCCAGCTTTACCGGGACAGGGGGATACGAGCAGTACTTC. It is translated as CASFTGTGGYEQYF.

This clonotype was counted at least ten times. This chain uses TRBV2 with TRBJ2-7, with TRBD1 matching 10 bases. Losses at the gene ends were 6 bases for V and 4 bases for J; bases not matched to a gene: 6. Per the germline V gene, CDR1 is SNHLY and CDR2 is FYNNEI. CDR3 length equals 14 residues. The CDR3 is CASRSDRGVYEQYF. CDR3 nucleotide sequence: TGTGCCAGCAGGTCGGACAGGGGGGTATACGAGCAGTACTTC.

This clonotype was counted ten times or more. The genes are TRBV6-2 or TRBV6-3 and TRBJ2-7; 7 bases fit TRBD2. The CDR3 loop spans 15 amino acids. Germline values: CDR1 MNHEY, CDR2 SVGEGT. Trimming cost V 1 base and J 10 bases; bases outside gene matches: 13. In DNA form, the CDR3 reads TGTGCCAGCAGTTACTTTGGCGGGAGCGGTCTACAACAGTACTTC. Translation gives CASSYFGGSGLQQYF.

This clonotype was detected many times. The chain employs TRBV27 and TRBJ2-2; D not certain. This CDR3 has 15 residues. Looked up from germline, CDR1 is MNHEY and CDR2 is SMNVEV (reference sequence). Trimming cost V 3 bases and J 1 base, with 9 bases left between them. For the CDR3, the DNA is TGTGCCAGCAGTTTGGTGGTGGGGAACACCGGGGAGCTGTTTTTT. Translation gives CASSLVVGNTGELFF.

This clonotype was counted at least ten times. The chain has TRBV5-1 and TRBJ2-5; D call uncertain. Per the germline V gene, CDR1 is SGHRS and CDR2 is YFSETQ. CDR3 length equals 12 residues. The V end was cut by 6 bases, the J end by 5 bases, with 11 bases between. The CDR3 DNA reads as TGCGCCAGCACCCTGGATGGGGAGACCCAGTACTTC. It yields the protein CASTLDGETQYF.

This clonotype was observed many times. V and J are TRBV27 and TRBJ2-5, with D unclear. Germline V gene lookup returns CDR1 MNHEY and CDR2 SMNVEV (reference sequence). V was clipped by 1 base and J by 4 bases, with 10 bases between them. This CDR3 comprises 14 residues. Here the CDR3 reads CASSLLLSGETQYF. The CDR3 DNA reads as TGTGCCAGCAGTTTATTACTCTCGGGAGAGACCCAGTACTTC.

This clonotype was picked up a small number of times. Likely a read error: the CDR3 ends without its conserved phenylalanine or tryptophan. The chain links TRBV7-2 to TRBJ1-5; tentatively, D is TRBD1 (5 bases). The CDR3 is 15 residues long. Trimming pared 1 base from V and 3 bases from J, leaving 10 bases between. Germline lookup yields CDR1 SGHTA and CDR2 FQGNSA. The CDR3 nucleotides read TGTGCCAGCAGCTTAGGGAGCAGGGTCAATCAGCCCCAGCATTCT. It encodes CASSLGSRVNQPQHS.

This clonotype was found a few times. The V gene is TRBV3-1, the J gene TRBJ2-2; D call uncertain. V was clipped by 7 bases and J by 7 bases, with 10 bases between them. Germline lookup yields CDR1 LGHDT and CDR2 YNNKEL (reference sequence). The CDR3 length is 12 residues. The CDR3 sequence: CASIERIGELFF. The CDR3 coding sequence is TGTGCCAGCATAGAAAGGATCGGGGAGCTGTTTTTT.

V and J are TRBV28 and TRBJ2-7; the D is unclear. This CDR3 spans 13 amino acids. Germline CDR1 reads MDHEN; CDR2 reads SYDVKM. The V end was cut by 0 bases, the J end by 4 bases, with 7 bases between. CDR3 region: CASSLWDGYEQYF. CDR3 nucleotides: TGTGCCAGCAGTTTATGGGATGGTTACGAGCAGTACTTC.

This clonotype came up many times. A much larger clonotype is one base distant, so this may be a read error. The rearrangement uses TRBV3-1 and TRBJ1-3, with unresolved D. The CDR3 is 12 residues long. V was pared by 4 bases and J by 0 bases, with 1 base between. Germline V gene sequence: CDR1 LGHDT, CDR2 YNNKEL (reference sequence). This CDR3 reads CASSPSGNTIYF. The CDR3 nucleotides are TGTGCCAGCAGCCCCTCTGGAAACACCATATATTTT.

This clonotype was seen only a few times. With a much larger clone just one base away, this may be a read error. The chain combines TRBV12-3 or TRBV12-4 with TRBJ1-3; D not resolved. Trimming shortened V by 6 bases and J by 0 bases, and 3 bases separated the two germline ends. The CDR3 has 12 residues. This CDR3 reads CASRHSGNTIYF. The CDR3 DNA reads as TGTGCCAGCAGGCACTCTGGAAACACCATATATTTT.

In its sample, this clonotype was seen many times. The chain recombines TRBV12-3 or TRBV12-4 with TRBJ1-2, with 8 nucleotides matching TRBD1. The CDR3 sequence is 13 residues long. Trimming removed 10 bases from V and 6 bases from J; junction bases left unmatched: 10. CDR3 bases: TGTGCCACTCATCCAGGGGGCGTCCATGGCTACACCTTC. Residues: CATHPGGVHGYTF.

The chain carries TRBV29-1 and TRBJ2-5; D possibly corresponds to TRBD1 (6 bases). This CDR3 region has 13 residues. Germline lookup yields CDR1 SQVTM and CDR2 ANQGSEA. The germline V and J ends were trimmed by 4 bases and 4 bases, with 13 bases remaining between them. This CDR3 is CSVVGQTGETQYF. The CDR3 coding sequence is TGCAGCGTTGTAGGACAGACGGGAGAGACCCAGTACTTC.

This clonotype was recorded at least ten times. V gene TRBV6-1 combines with J gene TRBJ2-5; TRBD2 agrees at 7 bases. The J segment lost 2 bases and the V segment lost 8 bases, leaving 17 bases of the junction unmatched. CDR3 length: 17 amino acids. Germline CDR1 and CDR2: MNHNS and SASEGT. The CDR3 DNA sequence: TGTGCCAGCGGCTCGAACCCGTGGGGGGGGGAGCAAGAGACCCAGTACTTC. Its protein product is CASGSNPWGGEQETQYF.

Points on this clonotype: At one end, the junction sequence differs from germline, possibly due to a read error. The J gene is TRBJ1-1, the V gene TRBV12-3 or TRBV12-4; unclear D gene. This CDR3 region has 14 residues. This CDR3 is CASSLTYSGGEAFF. In DNA form, the CDR3 reads TGTGCCAGCAGTTTAACCTATTCCGGCGGTGAAGCTTTCTTC.

This clonotype was seen ten or more times. J is TRBJ1-1 and V is TRBV30; D remains ambiguous. Germline CDR1 reads GTSNPN; CDR2 reads SVGIG (reference sequence). V lost 7 bases, J lost 4 bases, and 13 bases lay in between. The CDR3 loop spans 12 amino acids. The CDR3 sequence: CAYDLRSTEAFF. CDR3 coding DNA: TGTGCCTACGATTTGAGGTCCACTGAAGCTTTCTTT.

This clonotype came up many times. Here the CDR3 reads CASSDDASGANVLTF. The CDR3 DNA is TGTGCCAGCAGTGATGATGCCTCTGGGGCCAACGTCCTGACTTTC. The chain carries TRBV2 and TRBJ2-6; D gene ambiguous. CDR1 and CDR2 (germline): SNHLY, FYNNEI. V was pared by 3 bases and J by 0 bases, with 6 bases between. The CDR3 consists of 15 residues.

This clonotype was counted many times. This chain uses TRBV19 with TRBJ2-7, with D perhaps TRBD2 (7 bases). CDR3 length: 15 amino acids. Trimming took off 5 bases at V and 3 bases at J, with 17 bases between the two ends. The germline V gene has CDR1 LNHDA and CDR2 SQIVND (reference sequence). DNA of the CDR3: TGTGCCAGTAGTGCCGCACGGGGGGACAACTACGAGCAGTACTTC. Translating gives CASSAARGDNYEQYF.

Points on this clonotype: This likely comes from a read error, as the CDR3 has no conserved phenylalanine or tryptophan at its end. No DNA is shown, since the ends of the CDR3 on it are uncertain; the CDR3 is the one TCRdb lists. This chain connects TRBV5-1 to TRBJ1-1. CDR1 is SGHRS, CDR2 YFSETQ, per germline. The CDR3 is 13 amino acids long, termini counted. The chain's CDR3 is CASSPTRYPEACL.